This TCR beta chain emerged from a study of patients and donors after allogeneic stem cell transplantation (dated by TCRdb to 2020 to 2021). The library was generated by RT-PCR. TCRdb lists the instrument as NextSeq 550. TCRdb cleaned the public reads at Q25 with fastp, built clones with MiXCR and kept in-frame beta chains. Rows are combined by CDR3 protein, so each entry shows the most common genes and DNA. Present in this sample are some 200,000 distinct CDR3 sequences, more than 35% of which were seen just once. Clones ranked in the top ten supply 33% of the sample. In the case of this clonotype: Its antigen remains undetermined. Base qualities are not at hand, and no much larger clone is one base apart.

The germline V gene sets CDR1 to MRHNA and CDR2 to SNTAGT. Ends trimmed: V by 2 bases, J by 0 bases; bases unmatched to a gene: 14. Counted from cysteine to phenylalanine, this CDR3 has 20 amino acids. Of the read, only the CDR3 DNA is kept; its 60 bases are in frame from base 1. This chain joins TRBV6-4 to TRBJ2-1, with TRBD2 matching 9 junction bases. This TCR was sampled from a human donor who was either an allogeneic HSCT recipient or a stem cell or donor lymphocyte infusion donor (not recorded which). It is not recorded whose cells these are; they may come from a transplant donor. The source material was blood, either unsorted or a sorted T cell fraction (not recorded which). The DNA is as follows: TGTGCCAGCAGTGACCAGGGACTAGCCACCCTCGATGGCTCCTACAATGAGCAGTTCTTC. This sequence encodes CASSDQGLATLDGSYNEQFF.